Below, 18 T cell receptor beta chains from the same sample are listed, as sequenced in a study of technical replicates of blood from a few donors. Clones were read by immunoSEQ multiplex PCR, and TCRdb kept only the in-frame ones, dropping some. The data contain 75,000 to 85,000 clones, around 95% of them singletons. Material: T cells isolated from PBMCs. The source is a human donor in good health.

The chain joins TRBV9 to TRBJ1-2, with 7 bases identical to TRBD1. J gave up 4 bases and V 0 bases, and 9 bases lay outside the gene matches. The CDR3 length is 16 residues. CDR1 is SGDLS and CDR2 is YYNGEE in the germline V gene. In nucleotides, the CDR3 is TGTGCCAGCAGCGTAGAAATGACAGGACAGGTCTATGGCTACACCTTC. Protein sequence: CASSVEMTGQVYGYTF. The variable domain in full, with the rest retrieved from reference TRBV9 and TRBJ1-2, is DSGVTQTPKHLITATGQRVTLRCSPRSGDLSVYWYQQSLDQGLQFLIQYYNGEERAKGNILERFSAQQFPDLHSELNLSSLELGDSALYFCASSVEMTGQVYGYTFGSGTRLTVV.

V usage is TRBV9 and J usage is TRBJ2-5, with 11 bases lining up with TRBD1. The CDR3 sequence is 15 residues long. The J segment lost 6 bases and the V segment lost 3 bases, leaving 7 bases of the junction unmatched. Germline assignment: CDR1 SGDLS and CDR2 YYNGEE. The CDR3 loop reads CASSAEGQGVKTQYF. CDR3 DNA: TGTGCCAGCAGCGCCGAGGGACAGGGGGTGAAGACCCAGTACTTC.

The rearrangement uses TRBV18 and TRBJ1-4, with TRBD1 as a possible D gene (6 bases). This CDR3 has 14 amino acids. Germline V gene lookup returns CDR1 KGHSH and CDR2 LQKENI. V was cut by 6 bases and J by 1 base, with 9 bases left in between. The DNA for the CDR3 is TGTGCCAGCTCGAACAGGGTAACTAATGAAAAACTGTTTTTT. It translates to CASSNRVTNEKLFF. The full variable domain, completed using reference TRBV18 and TRBJ1-4, is NAGVMQNPRHLVRRRGQEARLRCSPMKGHSHVYWYRQLPEEGLKFMVYLQKENIIDESGMPKERFSAEFPKEGPSILRIQQVVRGDSAAYFCASSNRVTNEKLFFGSGTQLSVL.

V is TRBV19 and J is TRBJ2-2, with 9 bases lining up with TRBD1. Germline values: CDR1 LNHDA, CDR2 SQIVND (reference sequence). The CDR3 is 15 amino acids. V was pared by 6 bases and J by 7 bases, with 9 bases of the junction left unmatched. The CDR3 protein is CASRTGTGSIGELFF. The CDR3 coding sequence is TGTGCCAGTAGGACCGGGACAGGGTCGATCGGGGAGCTGTTTTTT.

The chain has TRBV6-1 and TRBJ1-2; D unresolved. Germline V gene sequence: CDR1 MNHNS, CDR2 SASEGT. The CDR3 runs 14 residues. V was cut by 3 bases and J by 5 bases, with 13 bases left in between. The CDR3 is CASSDPRGWYGYTF. CDR3 in DNA: TGTGCCAGCAGTGACCCCCGGGGTTGGTATGGCTACACCTTC.

The chain recombines TRBV6-5 with TRBJ1-1; TRBD1 agrees at 12 bases. This CDR3 spans 16 amino acids. The germline V gene encodes CDR1 MNHEY and CDR2 SVGAGI. J gave up 0 bases and V 2 bases, and 1 base lay outside the gene matches. CDR3 in amino acids: CASSYGDRGLNTEAFF. In DNA, the CDR3 is TGTGCCAGCAGTTACGGGGACAGGGGGCTGAACACTGAAGCTTTCTTT.

The genes are TRBV4-1 and TRBJ2-3; D is perhaps TRBD2 (6 bases). Between the trimmed V and J ends, which lost 0 bases and 6 bases, there was a span of 10 bases. The CDR3 is made up of 14 amino acids. Germline lookup yields CDR1 MGHRA and CDR2 YSYEKL. The CDR3: CASSQEGGGDTQYF. The CDR3 nucleotides read TGCGCCAGCAGCCAAGAGGGAGGTGGGGATACGCAGTATTTT.

This clone was counted a single time. CDR3 sequence (DNA): TGTGCCAGCAGCCGGACAGGGAAGGGCAACACCGGGGAGCTGTTTTTT. The encoded protein is CASSRTGKGNTGELFF. The chain combines TRBV5-4 with TRBJ2-2; TRBD1 agrees at 8 bases. Germline CDR1 and CDR2: SGHNT and YYREEE (reference sequence). The CDR3 is made up of 16 amino acids. The V and J ends lost 4 bases and 2 bases, in that order; junction bases with no gene match: 7.

The V and J genes are TRBV27 and TRBJ2-2, with a possible D match to TRBD1 (6 bases). Trimming took 4 bases from V and 0 from J, leaving 9 bases between them. This CDR3 is 15 amino acids long. Germline V gene sequence: CDR1 MNHEY, CDR2 SMNVEV (reference sequence). The CDR3 nucleotides read TGTGCCAGCAGTTCAGACAGGACGAACACCGGGGAGCTGTTTTTT. Its protein product is CASSSDRTNTGELFF.

This sequence joins TRBV2 and TRBJ2-1; possibly TRBD2 for D (5 bases). Germline CDR1 and CDR2: SNHLY and FYNNEI. The CDR3 has 11 residues. V was pared by 7 bases and J by 9 bases, with 10 bases between. The CDR3: CASIEGLEQFF. DNA for the CDR3: TGTGCCAGCATAGAGGGCCTTGAGCAGTTCTTC.

The chain joins TRBV7-2 to TRBJ2-3; D might be TRBD2 (5 bases). CDR1 and CDR2 (germline): SGHTA, FQGNSA. Trimming shortened V by 1 base and J by 4 bases, and 15 bases separated the two germline ends. There are 16 residues in the CDR3. CDR3 sequence: CASSLVATRGADTQYF. CDR3 bases: TGTGCCAGCAGCTTAGTGGCCACTAGAGGCGCAGATACGCAGTATTTT.

The chain employs TRBV4-1 and TRBJ2-1, with 7 bases fitting TRBD2. Germline V gene lookup returns CDR1 MGHRA and CDR2 YSYEKL. This CDR3 comprises 16 residues. Germline trimming cut 3 bases from V and 6 bases from J; bases unmatched to any gene: 11. The CDR3, as DNA: TGCGCCAGCAGCCAGCCCCCGGGACTATCGTTCAATGAGCAGTTCTTC. Residues: CASSQPPGLSFNEQFF.

The chain is built from TRBV5-1 and TRBJ2-7, with no clear D. Per the germline V gene, CDR1 is SGHRS and CDR2 is YFSETQ. The CDR3 length is 11 residues. The V and J ends lost 0 bases and 7 bases respectively, with 5 bases between them. The CDR3 spells CASSLAQEQYF. CDR3 sequence (DNA): TGCGCCAGCAGCTTGGCCCAAGAGCAGTACTTC.

The rearrangement joins TRBV30 to TRBJ2-1, with 7 bases lining up with TRBD2. The CDR3 is 15 residues long. V dropped 2 bases and J dropped 9; count of bases not matched to a gene: 13. Germline V gene sequence: CDR1 GTSNPN, CDR2 SVGIG (reference sequence). The CDR3 coding sequence is TGTGCCTGGAGTTCGGCCGGACTAGGCTTGGGTGAGCAGTTCTTC. This gives the protein CAWSSAGLGLGEQFF.

This clone has only one observation. The chain uses TRBV19 and TRBJ1-1, with D unclear. CDR1 is LNHDA, CDR2 SQIVND, per germline (reference sequence). Between the trimmed V and J ends, which lost 1 base and 2 bases, there was a span of 14 bases. The length of the CDR3 is 16 residues. CDR3 amino acids: CASSIGSGQSNTEAFF. CDR3 bases: TGTGCCAGTAGTATAGGGAGCGGGCAGTCCAACACTGAAGCTTTCTTT.

The chain couples TRBV28 to TRBJ2-5; tentatively, D is TRBD1 (5 bases). The CDR3 runs 14 residues. V shed 7 bases and J shed 0 bases, with 12 bases lying between them. Germline CDR1 MDHEN, CDR2 SYDVKM. The CDR3, as DNA: TGTGCCAGCACCTTGGGGCATCACCAAGAGACCCAGTACTTC. Protein: CASTLGHHQETQYF.

For the CDR3, the DNA is TGTGCCAGCAGCGCGGACAGGGGTTTTGGAAAACTGTTTTTT. This gives the protein CASSADRGFGKLFF. The V and J genes are TRBV7-9 and TRBJ1-4; 9 bases are shared with TRBD1. Germline V gives CDR1 SEHNR, CDR2 FQNEAQ (reference sequence). The trim removed 5 bases at V and 10 bases at J, leaving 8 bases unmatched. The CDR3 contains 14 residues.

This clone was seen a single time. This rearrangement joins TRBV4-1 to TRBJ2-1; 12 positions match TRBD2. The CDR3 contains 17 residues. Germline values: CDR1 MGHRA, CDR2 YSYEKL. J lost 9 bases, V lost 4 bases, and 13 bases had no gene match. CDR3 loop: CASSLVTSGSAAREQFF. CDR3 bases: TGCGCCAGCAGCCTGGTGACTAGCGGGAGTGCGGCGCGTGAGCAGTTCTTC.